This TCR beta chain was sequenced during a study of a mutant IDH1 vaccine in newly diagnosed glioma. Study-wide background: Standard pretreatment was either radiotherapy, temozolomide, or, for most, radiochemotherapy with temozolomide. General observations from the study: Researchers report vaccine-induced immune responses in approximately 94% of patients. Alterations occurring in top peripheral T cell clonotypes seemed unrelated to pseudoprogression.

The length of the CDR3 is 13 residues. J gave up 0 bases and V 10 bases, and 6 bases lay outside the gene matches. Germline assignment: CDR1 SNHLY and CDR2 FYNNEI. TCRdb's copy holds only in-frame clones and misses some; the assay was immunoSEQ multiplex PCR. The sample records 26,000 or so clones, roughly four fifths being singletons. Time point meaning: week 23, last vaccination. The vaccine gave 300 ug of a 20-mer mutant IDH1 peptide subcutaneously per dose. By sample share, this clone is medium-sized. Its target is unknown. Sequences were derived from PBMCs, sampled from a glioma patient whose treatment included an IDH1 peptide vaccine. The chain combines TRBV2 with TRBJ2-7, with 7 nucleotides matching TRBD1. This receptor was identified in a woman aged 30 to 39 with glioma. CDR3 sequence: CAITGTDSYEQYF. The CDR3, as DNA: TGTGCCATTACCGGGACAGACTCCTACGAGCAGTACTTC.